This TCR beta chain was recovered during a study of blood T cell repertoires in COVID-19. Study background: COVID-19 samples, acute and convalescent, were from the United States, Italy and Spain. In each case, the material was cDNA or gDNA derived from T cells, B-cell-depleted T cells, or PBMCs.

The assay was immunoSEQ multiplex PCR, and TCRdb's table has in-frame clones only and misses some. The repertoire has 450,000 to 500,000 clones, roughly 90% of them found once; the top ten carry 0.7%. Germline V CDR1 and CDR2: SNHLY, FYNNEI. Trimming stripped 6 bases from V and 2 bases from J, with 13 bases between. The CDR3 is 14 amino acids. Participants were aged about 18 to 89 years from about two dozen US areas. Cohorts were determined from participant-reported clinical history. Input material: PBMCs or T cells enriched from blood (not recorded which). The sequence was collected from a woman in her late teens or twenties who had recovered from COVID-19. The rearrangement links TRBV2 to TRBJ1-2, with D unresolved. CDR3 coding DNA: TGTGCCAGCAGCAGTGGCAATTCAAACTATGGCTACACCTTC. This encodes CASSSGNSNYGYTF.